The 5 T cell receptor beta chains reported below all come from one sample, sequenced in a study of post-analysis software for immune sequencing data (dated by TCRdb to between 2015 and 2017). The method behind the library was PCR. TCRdb names Illumina HiSeq 2500 as the instrument used. To reduce PCR and sequencing biases, unique molecular identifiers were built into the TCR beta cDNA libraries. Using fastp at Q25 and MiXCR, TCRdb reprocessed the public reads and kept productive beta chains. Every CDR3 protein is listed once, alongside the most common genes and DNA of its rows. The sample table contains around 400,000 distinct CDR3 sequences; only one count was recorded for roughly 35% of them. The ten most abundant clones make up around an eighth of the sample. Study-level results and caveats: Patients showed significantly higher frequencies than controls for several TRBV segments, among them TRBV5-6, TRBV5-1 and TRBV20-1.

Antigens of these TCRs are unknown. What was sequenced was blood. The receptors were gathered from a girl aged 5-17 years with multiple sclerosis.

A remark on this clonotype: Sequence at one end of the junction differs from germline and may be a read error. This chain connects TRBV20-1 to TRBJ2-2; 10 positions match TRBD2. Germline values: CDR1 DFQATT, CDR2 SNEGSKA (reference sequence). This CDR3 spans 14 amino acids. The CDR3 DNA sequence: TGCAGTGCCAGAGCGGGGGGGCCGGTCGGGGAGCTGTTTTTT. Translated, it gives CSARAGGPVGELFF.

The chain carries TRBV2 and TRBJ2-1; 11 bases fit TRBD2. Trimming cost V 5 bases and J 8 bases; bases outside gene matches: 8. Germline V gene lookup returns CDR1 SNHLY and CDR2 FYNNEI. The CDR3 covers 15 residues. The CDR3 here is CASSRLAGGGDEQFF. As DNA, the CDR3 is TGTGCCAGCAGTCGGCTAGCGGGGGGCGGGGATGAGCAGTTCTTC.

The rearrangement joins TRBV3-1 to TRBJ1-1, with 7 bases aligning to TRBD1. V was clipped by 4 bases and J by 11 bases; unmatched bases: 10. The CDR3 extends over 13 amino acids. Germline V lookup: CDR1 LGHDT, CDR2 YNNKEL (reference sequence). The CDR3 DNA is TGTGCCAGCAGCCCCATCGGGACAGCCGGTGCTTTCTTT. It specifies CASSPIGTAGAFF.

This clonotype was seen only a few times. The chain uses TRBV9 and TRBJ1-6, with D perhaps TRBD1 (6 bases). CDR1 and CDR2 from the germline V gene are SGDLS and YYNGEE. This CDR3 is built from 14 residues. V lost 1 base to trimming and J lost 8 bases, with 10 bases between them. CDR3 amino acids: CASSVQGRDSPLHF. CDR3 DNA: TGTGCCAGCAGCGTACAGGGGCGGGATTCACCCCTCCACTTT. The entire variable domain, with the rest obtained from reference TRBV9 and TRBJ1-6, is as follows: DSGVTQTPKHLITATGQRVTLRCSPRSGDLSVYWYQQSLDQGLQFLIQYYNGEERAKGNILERFSAQQFPDLHSELNLSSLELGDSALYFCASSVQGRDSPLHFGNGTRLTVT.

This clonotype was observed at least ten times. The chain couples TRBV6-2 or TRBV6-3 to TRBJ2-7; 8 bases match TRBD1. With V trimmed by 5 bases and J by 1 base, 10 bases remained unmatched. The CDR3 sequence is 16 residues long. Germline V CDR1 and CDR2: MNHEY, SVGEGT. The DNA for the CDR3 is TGTGCCAGCAGTGCCGTTCGCCGGACAGGGTCCTACGAGCAGTACTTC. Translating gives CASSAVRRTGSYEQYF.